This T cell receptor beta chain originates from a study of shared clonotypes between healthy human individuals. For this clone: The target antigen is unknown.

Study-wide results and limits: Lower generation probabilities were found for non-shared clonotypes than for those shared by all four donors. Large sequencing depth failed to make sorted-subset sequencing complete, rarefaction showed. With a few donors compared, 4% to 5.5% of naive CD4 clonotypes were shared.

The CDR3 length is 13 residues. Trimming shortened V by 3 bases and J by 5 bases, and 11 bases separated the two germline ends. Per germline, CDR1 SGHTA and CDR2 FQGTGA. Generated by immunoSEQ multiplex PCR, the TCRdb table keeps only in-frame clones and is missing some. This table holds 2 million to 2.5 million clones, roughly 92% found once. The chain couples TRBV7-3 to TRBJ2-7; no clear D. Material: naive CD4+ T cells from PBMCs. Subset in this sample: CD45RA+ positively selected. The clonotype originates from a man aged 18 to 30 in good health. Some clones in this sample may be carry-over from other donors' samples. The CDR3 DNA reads TGTGCCAGCAGCTTGGTGCAGGACCACGAGCAGTACTTC. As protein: CASSLVQDHEQYF.